This TCR beta chain was sequenced for a study of beta chain features in type 1 diabetes. Across the whole study: Age, gender, cell numbers and subset yield matched between patients and controls. The study, taken as a whole, reports: Moderate yet significant TCRB CDR3 shortening was seen in Type 1 diabetes patients in all four CD4+ subsets.

As every portion of the isolated RNA was reverse transcribed, the sequencing read expressed TCRB transcripts. The protocol was immunoSEQ multiplex PCR, while the TCRdb copy is restricted to in-frame clones and leaves out a portion. The table shows a few hundred thousand clones, with 9.5% to 10% occurring only once. The germline V gene has CDR1 SEHNR and CDR2 FQNEAQ (reference sequence). With 4 bases removed from V and 2 bases from J, the gap between germline ends came to 9 bases. The CDR3 is made up of 13 amino acids. This clone occurred a few times. The target antigen is unknown. Other DNA sequences of this sample code for an identical CDR3.

The chain is built from TRBV7-9 and TRBJ2-7; TRBD2 might be the D (5 bases). This receptor was obtained from a man in his thirties or forties with type 1 diabetes. Source material: central memory CD4+ T cells from blood. CDR3 nucleotides: TGTGCCAGCAGCTCGGGGAGAGCCTACGAGCAGTACTTC. This gives the protein CASSSGRAYEQYF.